Listed below are T cell receptor beta chains from one sample, sequenced in a study of Ad26.COV2.S vaccination and SARS-CoV-2 variants. Repertoires were generated with immunoSEQ multiplex PCR, while TCRdb's copy carries only in-frame clones and drops some. The data hold about 470,000 clones, with 90% observed a single time. The specimen comprised peripheral blood, sampled in a trial of Ad26.COV2.S vaccine versus placebo. These receptors came from a person between 18 and 65 years old who received the Ad26.COV2.S COVID-19 vaccine or a placebo. The CDR3 runs from the conserved cysteine through the conserved F or W. Each record gives: V gene, J gene, clone size, D gene, CDR3 protein, CDR3 DNA. A D gene is named only where the DNA matches it firmly. Size values are once, few and many counts, or a class for expanded clones, and some rows have none.

V gene: TRBV7-9
J gene: TRBJ2-6
clone size: .
D gene: .
CDR3 protein: CASSPTGRTGANVLTF
CDR3 DNA: TGTGCCAGCAGCCCTACAGGGAGGACTGGGGCCAACGTCCTGACTTTC

V gene: TRBV7-9
J gene: TRBJ1-5
clone size: .
D gene: .
CDR3 protein: CASSPGGGTAQHF
CDR3 DNA: TGTGCCAGCAGCCCCGGAGGCGGCACGGCCCAGCATTTT

V gene: TRBV4-2
J gene: TRBJ2-5
clone size: .
D gene: TRBD2
CDR3 protein: CASSQDKVAGGPVVETQYF
CDR3 DNA: TGTGCCAGCAGCCAAGATAAGGTAGCGGGAGGGCCGGTCGTGGAGACCCAGTACTTC

V gene: TRBV24-1
J gene: TRBJ2-7
clone size: .
D gene: .
CDR3 protein: CATSDFPRTDEQYF
CDR3 DNA: TGTGCCACCAGTGATTTTCCCCGGACGGATGAGCAGTACTTC

V gene: TRBV24-1
J gene: TRBJ2-3
clone size: .
D gene: TRBD1
CDR3 protein: CATSDPGAGGPTDTQYF
CDR3 DNA: TGTGCCACCAGTGACCCCGGGGCAGGGGGCCCCACAGATACGCAGTATTTT

V gene: TRBV30
J gene: TRBJ2-7
clone size: .
D gene: .
CDR3 protein: CAWRQDNYEQYF
CDR3 DNA: TGTGCCTGGAGACAGGACAACTACGAGCAGTACTTC

V gene: TRBV28
J gene: TRBJ2-7
clone size: .
D gene: .
CDR3 protein: CAGRRVSSYEQYF
CDR3 DNA: TGTGCCGGCCGTAGGGTGAGCTCCTACGAGCAGTACTTC

V gene: TRBV28
J gene: TRBJ2-5
clone size: .
D gene: TRBD2
CDR3 protein: CASSLAGGVGETQYF
CDR3 DNA: TGTGCCAGCAGTCTAGCGGGAGGCGTGGGGGAGACCCAGTACTTC

V gene: TRBV5-5
J gene: TRBJ2-7
clone size: .
D gene: .
CDR3 protein: CASSTQGRGSYEQYF
CDR3 DNA: TGTGCCAGCAGCACTCAGGGAAGGGGGTCCTACGAGCAGTACTTC

V gene: TRBV6-5
J gene: TRBJ2-7
clone size: .
D gene: .
CDR3 protein: CASSPQKGKGEQYF
CDR3 DNA: TGTGCCAGCAGTCCCCAGAAGGGGAAAGGCGAGCAGTACTTC

V gene: TRBV4-1
J gene: TRBJ2-2
clone size: .
D gene: .
CDR3 protein: CASSPQGRTGELFF
CDR3 DNA: TGCGCCAGCAGCCCACAGGGAAGAACCGGGGAGCTGTTTTTT

V gene: TRBV27
J gene: TRBJ2-3
clone size: .
D gene: .
CDR3 protein: CASSFWGDTQYF
CDR3 DNA: TGTGCCAGCAGTTTTTGGGGAGATACGCAGTATTTT

V gene: TRBV19
J gene: TRBJ2-2
clone size: few
D gene: .
CDR3 protein: CASLQGAGELFF
CDR3 DNA: TGTGCCAGTCTCCAGGGAGCCGGGGAGCTGTTTTTT

V gene: TRBV5-1
J gene: TRBJ2-1
clone size: .
D gene: .
CDR3 protein: CASSLQAESYNEQFF
CDR3 DNA: TGCGCCAGCAGCTTGCAGGCGGAGTCCTACAATGAGCAGTTCTTC

V gene: TRBV5-6
J gene: TRBJ2-5
clone size: .
D gene: TRBD2
CDR3 protein: CASRSAGGPETQYF
CDR3 DNA: TGTGCCAGCCGCTCAGCGGGAGGGCCAGAGACCCAGTACTTC

V gene: TRBV10-3
J gene: TRBJ2-2
clone size: many
D gene: .
CDR3 protein: CAIKPALNTGELFF
CDR3 DNA: TGTGCCATCAAACCGGCTCTGAACACCGGGGAGCTGTTTTTT

V gene: TRBV19
J gene: TRBJ2-3
clone size: .
D gene: TRBD2
CDR3 protein: CASSIGIAGRTDTQYF
CDR3 DNA: TGTGCCAGTAGTATCGGAATAGCGGGACGCACAGATACGCAGTATTTT

V gene: TRBV5-4
J gene: TRBJ1-4
clone size: .
D gene: .
CDR3 protein: CASSLSGFANEKLFF
CDR3 DNA: TGTGCCAGCAGCTTGTCGGGTTTCGCTAATGAAAAACTGTTTTTT

V gene: TRBV18
J gene: TRBJ1-5
clone size: .
D gene: TRBD1
CDR3 protein: CASSLGQGDQPQHF
CDR3 DNA: TGTGCCAGCTCACTCGGACAGGGGGACCAGCCCCAGCATTTT

V gene: TRBV18
J gene: TRBJ1-5
clone size: few
D gene: .
CDR3 protein: CASSPDQSTPQHF
CDR3 DNA: TGTGCCAGCTCACCGGACCAGTCGACGCCCCAGCATTTT

V gene: TRBV2
J gene: TRBJ2-1
clone size: .
D gene: .
CDR3 protein: CASTSRYNEQFF
CDR3 DNA: TGTGCCAGCACTTCCAGATACAATGAGCAGTTCTTC

V gene: TRBV6-2/TRBV6-3
J gene: TRBJ1-6
clone size: .
D gene: .
CDR3 protein: CASSLTGANSPLHF
CDR3 DNA: TGTGCCAGCAGCCTGACAGGAGCGAATTCACCCCTCCACTTT

V gene: TRBV7-2
J gene: TRBJ2-1
clone size: .
D gene: TRBD2
CDR3 protein: CASSLSAGGANEQFF
CDR3 DNA: TGTGCCAGCAGCTTATCAGCGGGGGGGGCCAATGAGCAGTTCTTC

V gene: TRBV7-9
J gene: TRBJ1-6
clone size: .
D gene: .
CDR3 protein: CASTSYTQDNSPLHF
CDR3 DNA: TGTGCCAGCACCTCCTATACACAGGATAATTCACCCCTCCACTTT

V gene: TRBV9
J gene: TRBJ2-5
clone size: .
D gene: TRBD2
CDR3 protein: CASSVDAGGQETQYF
CDR3 DNA: TGTGCCAGCAGCGTAGACGCGGGAGGGCAAGAGACCCAGTACTTC

V gene: TRBV19
J gene: TRBJ2-7
clone size: .
D gene: TRBD1
CDR3 protein: CASSPLGRDRGYEQYF
CDR3 DNA: TGTGCCAGTAGTCCCCTAGGTCGGGACAGGGGCTACGAGCAGTACTTC

V gene: TRBV7-3
J gene: TRBJ2-5
clone size: .
D gene: TRBD1
CDR3 protein: CASSQHPAQGAAETQYF
CDR3 DNA: TGTGCCAGCAGCCAACACCCCGCCCAGGGGGCCGCAGAGACCCAGTACTTC

V gene: TRBV12-3/TRBV12-4
J gene: TRBJ2-1
clone size: .
D gene: .
CDR3 protein: CASSLSQSEQFF
CDR3 DNA: TGTGCCAGCAGTTTAAGTCAGAGTGAGCAGTTCTTC

V gene: TRBV28
J gene: TRBJ1-5
clone size: .
D gene: .
CDR3 protein: CASRPSEGAGTPQHF
CDR3 DNA: TGTGCCAGCAGACCTAGCGAGGGCGCCGGGACGCCCCAGCATTTT

V gene: TRBV19
J gene: TRBJ2-4
clone size: .
D gene: .
CDR3 protein: CASSIAPLNIQYF
CDR3 DNA: TGTGCCAGTAGTATAGCACCCTTAAACATTCAGTACTTC

V gene: TRBV2
J gene: TRBJ2-5
clone size: .
D gene: .
CDR3 protein: CASNRGRETQYF
CDR3 DNA: TGTGCCAGCAATCGGGGTCGGGAGACCCAGTACTTC